The 24 T cell receptor beta chains below come from one sample, sequenced in a study of Graves' ophthalmopathy and Graves' hyperthyroidism. Using RNA transcripts, the TCR beta CDR3 regions were amplified. HTBI primers were used in a first-round RT-PCR, which preceded a second-round multiplex PCR. Using its own MiXCR run on the multiplex PCR reads, TCRdb lists one record per CDR3 protein. The repertoire holds under 800,000 distinct CDR3 sequences, with about a fifth as singletons. The sample consisted of peripheral blood. The receptors here all came from a woman under 30 with stable Graves' hyperthyroidism. Some clones in this sample may be carry-over from other donors' samples.

This clonotype was detected ten times or more. The CDR3 spells CSVGQRNTEAFF. CDR3 DNA: TGCAGCGTTGGACAGAGGAACACTGAAGCTTTCTTT. This chain joins TRBV29-1 and TRBJ1-1; possible D gene TRBD1, 5 bases. V lost 4 bases to trimming and J lost 1 base, with 7 bases between them. Per the germline V gene, CDR1 is SQVTM and CDR2 is ANQGSEA. This CDR3 region has 12 residues.

This clonotype was detected many times. The chain couples TRBV7-2 to TRBJ1-6; D ambiguous. Trimming removed 3 bases at V and 8 bases at J, with 11 bases between. Germline CDR1 reads SGHTA; CDR2 reads FQGNSA. The length of the CDR3 is 14 residues. The CDR3 region has the DNA TGTGCCAGCAGCTTGGACTTGGGCCATTCACCCCTCCACTTT. Its translation: CASSLDLGHSPLHF.

This sequence joins TRBV6-1 and TRBJ2-7, with 9 bases matching TRBD1. Germline V gene data show CDR1 as MNHNS and CDR2 as SASEGT. Trimming took 5 bases from V and 5 from J; bases not matched to a gene: 7. The CDR3 has 14 residues. CDR3 sequence reads: CASSPDRGRNEQYF. As DNA, the CDR3 is TGTGCCAGCAGTCCCGACAGGGGGAGAAACGAGCAGTACTTC.

This clonotype was observed a handful of times. CDR3 DNA sequence: TGTGCCAGCAGCGGACAGCTCTCTGGGGCCAACGTCCTGACTTTC. Translating gives CASSGQLSGANVLTF. V and J are TRBV5-4 and TRBJ2-6; TRBD1 is a possible D gene (6 bases). Germline V gives CDR1 SGHNT, CDR2 YYREEE (reference sequence). This CDR3 is built from 15 residues. The V end was cut by 4 bases, the J end by 0 bases, with 8 bases between.

The chain is built from TRBV20-1 and TRBJ2-6, with D maybe TRBD1 (5 bases). The CDR3 totals 18 residues. From germline, CDR1 is DFQATT and CDR2 SNEGSKA (reference sequence). Trimming pared 1 base from V and 3 bases from J, leaving 19 bases between. The CDR3 loop is CSARASDGVGVGANVLTF. In DNA, the CDR3 is TGCAGTGCTAGAGCTTCGGACGGCGTAGGGGTTGGGGCCAACGTCCTGACTTTC.

The table lists this clonotype with a few counts. The rearrangement links TRBV12-5 to TRBJ1-2, with D maybe TRBD1 (6 bases). Trimming removed 5 bases at V and 2 bases at J, with 18 bases between. The germline gives CDR1 LGHNT, CDR2 FRNRAP. The CDR3 totals 16 residues. DNA of the CDR3: TGTGCTAGTGGTCCGAAACAACAGGGAATAAACTATGGCTACACCTTC. It is translated as CASGPKQQGINYGYTF.

The J gene is TRBJ2-4, the V gene TRBV29-1; 9 bases match TRBD1. After removal of 6 bases from V and 7 bases from J, the junction contained 7 bases not matched to a gene. The V gene's germline CDR1 is SQVTM and CDR2 ANQGSEA. CDR3 size: 13 residues. Written as DNA, the CDR3 is TGCAGCGTCGGGACAGGGAGTGTGAACATTCAGTACTTC. It translates to CSVGTGSVNIQYF.

This clonotype was observed at least ten times. The V call is TRBV11-1, the J call TRBJ1-2, with 8 bases lining up with TRBD1. The CDR3 runs 17 residues. Germline CDR1 SGHAT, CDR2 FQDESV (reference sequence). The J segment lost 4 bases and the V segment lost 6 bases, leaving 16 bases of the junction unmatched. CDR3 sequence: CASSSSPRGRRPYGYTF. The CDR3 bases are TGTGCCAGCAGTTCCTCTCCCAGGGGGCGCAGGCCCTATGGCTACACCTTC.

This clonotype occurred a few times. One end of the junction does not line up with germline, which may come from a read error. The chain is built from TRBV7-3 and TRBJ1-1; the match to TRBD1 covers 9 bases. This CDR3 is 16 amino acids long. Germline V gene sequence: CDR1 SGHTA, CDR2 FQGTGA. The CDR3 nucleotides are TGTGCCAGCAGCAATACAGGGGGCTCCGGAAAAACTGGAGCTTTCTTT. It yields the protein CASSNTGGSGKTGAFF.

This clonotype has just one count. The chain recombines TRBV6-1 with TRBJ1-2, with 9 bases identical to TRBD1. Germline-derived CDR1 and CDR2 are MNHNS and SASEGT. This CDR3 has 13 residues. V lost 6 bases to trimming and J lost 7 bases; unmatched junction nucleotides: 6. The CDR3 sequence is CASSPKQGAGYTF. In DNA form, the CDR3 reads TGTGCCAGCAGCCCAAAACAGGGGGCTGGCTACACCTTC.

This clonotype was observed many times. The rearrangement links TRBV6-2 or TRBV6-3 to TRBJ2-5, with D uncertain. This CDR3 spans 13 amino acids. Looked up from germline, CDR1 is MNHEY and CDR2 is SVGEGT. Trimming removed 0 bases at V and 6 bases at J, with 8 bases between. CDR3 nucleotide sequence: TGTGCCAGCAGTTACTCAAGTAGCCAGACCCAGTACTTC. It is translated as CASSYSSSQTQYF.

In the case of this clonotype: This could be a read error, since a much larger clone is one nucleotide away. This rearrangement joins TRBV7-2 to TRBJ1-5, with D possibly being TRBD1 (5 bases). Deletions cut 1 base from V and 0 bases from J, with 7 bases between. From germline, CDR1 is SGHTA and CDR2 FQGNSA. This CDR3 contains 15 residues. The CDR3 is CTSSLGQLSNQPQHF. Written as DNA, the CDR3 is TGTACCAGCAGCTTAGGACAGCTTAGCAATCAGCCCCAGCATTTT.

The table lists this clonotype with many counts. J is TRBJ2-7 and V is TRBV6-2 or TRBV6-3; 7 nucleotides agree with TRBD2. The V gene's germline CDR1 is MNHEY and CDR2 SVGEGT. V was pared by 7 bases and J by 2 bases, with 8 bases of the junction left unmatched. The CDR3 spans 14 residues. The CDR3 DNA sequence: TGTGCCAGCACCCGGGGGGTCAACCCCTACGAGCAGTACTTC. Translating gives CASTRGVNPYEQYF.

At least ten counts were recorded for this clonotype. This sequence joins TRBV20-1 and TRBJ1-2; no reliable D call. The CDR3 spans 13 residues. Germline-derived CDR1 and CDR2 are DFQATT and SNEGSKA (reference sequence). Trimming took off 3 bases at V and 1 base at J, with 9 bases between the two ends. This chain's CDR3 is CSASGGINYGYTF. The CDR3 DNA reads as TGCAGTGCTAGCGGCGGCATTAACTATGGCTACACCTTC.

At least ten counts were recorded for this clonotype. The chain is built from TRBV20-1 and TRBJ1-2, with 10 nucleotides matching TRBD1. The germline gives CDR1 DFQATT, CDR2 SNEGSKA (reference sequence). V was pared by 3 bases and J by 4 bases, with 8 bases of the junction left unmatched. The length of the CDR3 is 15 residues. The CDR3 DNA sequence: TGCAGTGCTAGTCTAGGGACAGGGGACCTCTATGGCTACACCTTC. Residues: CSASLGTGDLYGYTF.

The sample holds many counts of this clonotype. V and J are TRBV6-1 and TRBJ1-1; TRBD1 might be the D (6 bases). This CDR3 contains 14 residues. V was trimmed by 5 bases and J by 3 bases, leaving 13 bases between them. Germline V gene lookup returns CDR1 MNHNS and CDR2 SASEGT. The CDR3 DNA follows: TGTGCCAGCAGTCCGCGGACAGCTTACACTGAAGCTTTCTTT. This gives the protein CASSPRTAYTEAFF.

A few counts support this clonotype. Possible read error: a much larger clone is one base away. The chain has TRBV6-1 and TRBJ2-7; perhaps TRBD2 as D (7 bases). Germline values: CDR1 MNHNS, CDR2 SASEGT. CDR3 length equals 13 residues. Here the CDR3 reads CASTRRGGDERYF. The CDR3 bases are TGTGCCAGCACCCGAAGGGGGGGTGACGAGCGGTACTTC.

This clonotype was recorded many times. This CDR3 is CASSYIAGTSLGETQYF. In DNA form, the CDR3 reads TGTGCCAGCAGTTACATAGCGGGAACAAGCTTAGGAGAGACCCAGTACTTC. This chain links TRBV6-5 with TRBJ2-5; 8 bases align to TRBD2. The V segment lost 2 bases and the J segment 4 bases; nucleotides outside the gene matches: 12. In germline, CDR1 is MNHEY, CDR2 SVGAGI. The CDR3 has 17 residues.

The chain is built from TRBV20-1 and TRBJ1-1; D perhaps matches TRBD1 (5 bases). V was cut by 2 bases and J by 0 bases, with 13 bases left in between. Germline assignment: CDR1 DFQATT and CDR2 SNEGSKA (reference sequence). The length of the CDR3 is 15 residues. CDR3: CSARIVPGLNTEAFF. The CDR3 bases are TGCAGTGCTAGAATAGTTCCGGGGCTGAACACTGAAGCTTTCTTT.

This chain connects TRBV12-3 or TRBV12-4 to TRBJ2-5; D is perhaps TRBD1 or TRBD2 (5 bases each). V was cut by 6 bases and J by 1 base, with 12 bases left in between. The CDR3 is 14 residues long. In DNA, the CDR3 is TGTGCCAGCAGGGGCACGGGGCCCCAAGAGACCCAGTACTTC. It yields the protein CASRGTGPQETQYF.

The sample holds many counts of this clonotype. The J gene is TRBJ2-7, the V gene TRBV28; 8 positions agree with TRBD2. This CDR3 is built from 14 residues. CDR1 and CDR2 (germline): MDHEN, SYDVKM. The V and J ends lost 11 bases and 6 bases, in that order; junction bases with no gene match: 15. In DNA, the CDR3 is TGTGCCTCACACGGCCGGGAGGGCCCAGGCGAGCAGTACTTC. The encoded protein is CASHGREGPGEQYF.

This chain links TRBV7-3 with TRBJ1-1; no clear D gene. The V and J ends lost 0 bases and 3 bases respectively, with 8 bases between them. CDR1 and CDR2 from the germline V gene are SGHTA and FQGTGA. The CDR3 loop spans 14 amino acids. For the CDR3, the DNA is TGTGCCAGCAGCTTAACCTCATCGGACACTGAAGCTTTCTTT. Its translation: CASSLTSSDTEAFF.

In this sample, this clonotype turned up a few times. The chain has TRBV20-1 and TRBJ1-5; TRBD1 matches 7 bases. V lost 3 bases and J lost 5; bases outside the gene matches: 10. Germline CDR1 is DFQATT and CDR2 is SNEGSKA (reference sequence). This CDR3 spans 15 amino acids. CDR3 nucleotide sequence: TGCAGTGCTAGTGGGGACAGTAGGCTTTATCAGCCCCAGCATTTT. Its protein product is CSASGDSRLYQPQHF.

In this sample, this clonotype turned up many times. The rearrangement links TRBV5-1 to TRBJ1-5; 8 nucleotides line up with TRBD1. Trimming took 2 bases from V and 7 from J; bases not matched to a gene: 8. The CDR3 covers 15 residues. Germline CDR1 reads SGHRS; CDR2 reads YFSETQ. This CDR3 reads CASSFDGQGGQPQHF. The DNA of the CDR3 is TGCGCCAGCAGCTTCGACGGACAGGGCGGACAGCCCCAGCATTTT.